The 2 T cell receptor beta chains presented below share a single source sample, sequenced in a study of blood T cells in healthy people across ages. Primers used in a second PCR of roughly 6 to 11 cycles were a sample-barcoded 5' primer and a J-beta primer mix. One entry per CDR3 protein results from TCRdb running MiXCR on the 5' RACE reads. The table lists about 720,000 distinct CDR3 sequences, about 20% of them singletons. The specimen sequenced was blood. The receptor source for this set is a man between 70 and 80 years old in good health.

This chain uses TRBV14 with TRBJ2-5; 7 nucleotides match TRBD1. Near its end, the DNA agrees better with TRBJ2-7, so the J call may be wrong. Germline CDR1 is SGHDN and CDR2 is FVKESK. The CDR3 consists of 14 residues. This chain's CDR3 is CASSQADRDYEQYV. The CDR3 DNA follows: TGTGCCAGCAGCCAAGCAGACAGGGATTACGAGCAGTACGTC.

The genes are TRBV7-6 and TRBJ2-3, with 12 nucleotides matching TRBD2. CDR3 length equals 18 residues. Germline V CDR1 and CDR2: SGHVS, FNYEAQ. The V segment lost 1 base and the J segment 2 bases; nucleotides outside the gene matches: 7. CDR3 in amino acids: CASSLVPSGRATTDTQYF. In nucleotides, the CDR3 is TGTGCCAGCAGCTTAGTGCCTAGCGGGAGGGCCACCACAGATACGCAGTATTTT.